This T cell receptor beta chain appears in the sequencing data of a study of shared clonotypes between healthy human individuals. Study-level points and caveats: Non-shared clonotypes showed lower generation probabilities than clonotypes common to all four donors. Donors were few, which limited the genetic and exposure-history diversity represented. Larger richness was generally estimated for naive than memory subsets.

As regards this clone: Its cognate antigen is unknown.

As defined, naive CD8 cells were CD45RO-negative and positively selected for CCR7, with terminally differentiated effector memory CD45RA+ cells excluded. Replicate sorted-subset PCRs were loaded with 150 to 250 ng DNA, 25,000 to 30,000 T cell genomes. Sequenced by immunoSEQ multiplex PCR; TCRdb stores in-frame clones only, minus some. The sample shows some 2 million clones, about 95% of them seen only once. The V gene lost 4 bases and the J gene lost 9 bases, with 12 bases spanning the gap. The CDR3 totals 13 residues. Germline CDR1 MGHRA, CDR2 YSYEKL. The sequenced material came from naive CD8+ T cells sorted from blood. The sequence derives from a man younger than 35 in good health. This chain joins TRBV4-1 and TRBJ2-2; possibly TRBD2 for D (7 bases). The CDR3 nucleotides read TGCGCCAGCAGCCTGGGGGGGGGCAGGGAGCTGTTTTTT. This encodes CASSLGGGRELFF.